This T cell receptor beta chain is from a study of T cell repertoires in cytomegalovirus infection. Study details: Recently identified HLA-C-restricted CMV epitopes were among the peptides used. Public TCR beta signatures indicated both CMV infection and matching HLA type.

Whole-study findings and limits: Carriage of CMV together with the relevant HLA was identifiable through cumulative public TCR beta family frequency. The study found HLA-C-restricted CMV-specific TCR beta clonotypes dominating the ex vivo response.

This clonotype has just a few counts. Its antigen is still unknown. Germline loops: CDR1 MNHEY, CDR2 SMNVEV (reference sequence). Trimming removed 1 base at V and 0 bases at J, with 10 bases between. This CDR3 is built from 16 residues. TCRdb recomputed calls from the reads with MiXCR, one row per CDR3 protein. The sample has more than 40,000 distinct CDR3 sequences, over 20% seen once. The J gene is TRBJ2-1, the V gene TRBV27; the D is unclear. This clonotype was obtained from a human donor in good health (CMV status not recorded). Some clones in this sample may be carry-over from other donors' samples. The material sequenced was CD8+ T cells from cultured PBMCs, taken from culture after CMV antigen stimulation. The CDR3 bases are TGTGCCAGCAGTTTATTAGGCTCGAGCTCCTACAATGAGCAGTTCTTC. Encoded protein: CASSLLGSSSYNEQFF.